These 22 T cell receptor beta chains share one sample of origin, sequenced in a study of T cell changes during pregnancy in multiple sclerosis. Here immunoSEQ multiplex PCR was the method, and the copy in TCRdb shows in-frame clones only, minus some. The sample records approximately 61,000 clones, around 90% being singletons. The sample consisted of peripheral blood, taken in the first trimester of pregnancy. These receptors originate from a female donor with multiple sclerosis, enrolled in a pregnancy study.

The genes are TRBV30 and TRBJ2-4; 7 bases are a match to TRBD2. The length of the CDR3 is 14 residues. CDR1 and CDR2 (germline): GTSNPN, SVGIG (reference sequence). The ends lost 3 bases at V and 5 bases at J; junction bases unmatched: 7. The CDR3 here is CAWRGGGVENIQYF. The CDR3 bases are TGTGCCTGGAGGGGGGGAGGGGTGGAAAACATTCAGTACTTC.

The chain has TRBV29-1 and TRBJ2-7; 7 nucleotides match TRBD1. J was trimmed by 1 base and V by 6 bases; bases with no gene match: 6. CDR3 size: 13 residues. CDR1 and CDR2 (germline): SQVTM, ANQGSEA. CDR3 amino acids: CSVQSGGSYEQYF. The CDR3 coding sequence is TGCAGCGTCCAGTCAGGGGGATCCTACGAGCAGTACTTC.

This clone was counted once. The V call is TRBV7-2, the J call TRBJ2-7; D is perhaps TRBD2 (7 bases). The length of the CDR3 is 15 residues. Looked up from germline, CDR1 is SGHTA and CDR2 is FQGNSA. Trimming took 7 bases from V and 5 from J, leaving 21 bases between them. The CDR3 region has the DNA TGTGCCAGCACTCAGGGAGGGACATCTCTGAACGAGCAGTACTTC. Protein sequence: CASTQGGTSLNEQYF.

The rearrangement joins TRBV2 to TRBJ1-1, with 8 positions matching TRBD1. Germline V gene lookup returns CDR1 SNHLY and CDR2 FYNNEI. The CDR3 sequence is 15 residues long. The junction had 5 bases not matched to a gene; V was cut back by 5 bases and J by 0 bases. The CDR3 loop reads CASSFSGQVNTEAFF. The CDR3 DNA reads TGTGCCAGCAGTTTTTCGGGACAGGTGAACACTGAAGCTTTCTTT. Together with reference TRBV2 and TRBJ1-1, the CDR3 gives the full variable domain: EPEVTQTPSHQVTQMGQEVILRCVPISNHLYFYWYRQILGQKVEFLVSFYNNEISEKSEIFDDQFSVERPDGSNFTLKIRSTKLEDSAMYFCASSFSGQVNTEAFFGQGTRLTVV.

This sequence joins TRBV5-6 and TRBJ2-5, with D perhaps TRBD2 (5 bases). Trimming left V 4 bases short and J 6 bases short, with 13 bases between. Germline CDR1 SGHDT, CDR2 YYEEEE. The CDR3 is 13 amino acids. DNA of the CDR3: TGTGCCAGCAGCGTCCGCGGGTTAAAGACCCAGTACTTC. Its protein is CASSVRGLKTQYF.

This chain joins TRBV7-2 and TRBJ2-1, with 10 positions matching TRBD2. The CDR3 is made up of 13 amino acids. The junction had 10 bases not matched to a gene; V was cut back by 6 bases and J by 14 bases. CDR1 is SGHTA, CDR2 FQGNSA, per germline. CDR3 sequence: CASRMASGSLEFF. Here the CDR3 DNA reads TGTGCCAGCAGGATGGCTAGCGGGAGTTTGGAGTTCTTC.

This chain joins TRBV7-3 and TRBJ2-1; D possibly corresponds to TRBD2 (5 bases). This CDR3 has 13 residues. V lost 6 bases to trimming and J lost 5 bases, with 11 bases between them. The germline CDR1 and CDR2 sequences are SGHTA and FQGTGA. The CDR3 coding sequence is TGTGCCAGCAGTTTGGACTTAAACAATGAGCAGTTCTTC. This codes for CASSLDLNNEQFF. Full variable domain (outside the CDR3, taken from reference TRBV7-3 and TRBJ2-1): GAGVSQTPSNKVTEKGKYVELRCDPISGHTALYWYRQSLGQGPEFLIYFQGTGAADDSGLPNDRFFAVRPEGSVSTLKIQRTERGDSAVYLCASSLDLNNEQFFGPGTRLTVL.

The chain is built from TRBV2 and TRBJ1-1; TRBD1 is a possible D gene (5 bases). Trimming removed 3 bases from V and 3 bases from J, with 11 bases in between. Germline V lookup: CDR1 SNHLY, CDR2 FYNNEI. The CDR3 has 14 amino acids. DNA of the CDR3: TGTGCCAGCAGTGACGGGGGGGGGTACACTGAAGCTTTCTTT. Its protein is CASSDGGGYTEAFF.

The chain is built from TRBV5-1 and TRBJ2-7; D is possibly TRBD1 (5 bases). Germline-derived CDR1 and CDR2 are SGHRS and YFSETQ. The CDR3 totals 12 residues. V lost 0 bases, J lost 5 bases, and 6 bases lay in between. The chain's CDR3 is CASSLVQDEQYF. CDR3 DNA sequence: TGCGCCAGCAGCTTGGTACAGGACGAGCAGTACTTC. The full variable domain, its missing parts supplied by reference TRBV5-1 and TRBJ2-7, is KAGVTQTPRYLIKTRGQQVTLSCSPISGHRSVSWYQQTPGQGLQFLFEYFSETQRNKGNFPGRFSGRQFSNSRSEMNVSTLELGDSALYLCASSLVQDEQYFGPGTRLTVT.

The chain employs TRBV21-1 and TRBJ1-2; TRBD1, the table's D call, was not compared with the DNA. TRBV21-1 is recorded as a pseudogene. This CDR3 has 14 residues. The CDR3, as DNA: TGTGCCAGCAGAAGAGAGGGACAGGGGTCTGGCTACACCTTC. This codes for CASRREGQGSGYTF.

The chain carries TRBV7-9 and TRBJ2-1, with 8 bases aligning to TRBD2. The CDR3 sequence is 15 residues long. Germline V gene sequence: CDR1 SEHNR, CDR2 FQNEAQ (reference sequence). The junction had 8 bases not matched to a gene; V was cut back by 2 bases and J by 8 bases. CDR3 residues: CASSLLAGKGDEQFF. DNA of the CDR3: TGTGCCAGCAGCTTACTAGCGGGTAAGGGGGATGAGCAGTTCTTC. Drawing the rest from reference TRBV7-9 and TRBJ2-1, the complete variable domain is DTGVSQNPRHKITKRGQNVTFRCDPISEHNRLYWYRQTLGQGPEFLTYFQNEAQLEKSRLLSDRFSAERPKGSFSTLEIQRTEQGDSAMYLCASSLLAGKGDEQFFGPGTRLTVL.

The gene calls are TRBV6-6 and TRBJ2-7; 7 bases agree with TRBD2. The germline V gene has CDR1 MNHNY and CDR2 SVGAGI (reference sequence). CDR3 length: 16 amino acids. Losses at the gene ends were 5 bases for V and 1 base for J; bases not matched to a gene: 11. The CDR3 region has the DNA TGTGCCAGCAGTCCTACACCTGGACTAGTTTCCTACGAGCAGTACTTC. Encoded protein: CASSPTPGLVSYEQYF.

This sequence joins TRBV5-1 and TRBJ1-1, with a tentative D call TRBD1 (6 bases). CDR1 and CDR2 (germline): SGHRS, YFSETQ. The CDR3 loop spans 15 amino acids. V lost 0 bases and J lost 6, with 15 bases in between. The CDR3 loop is CASSLGEGAGAEAFF. In DNA, the CDR3 is TGCGCCAGCAGCTTGGGAGAAGGGGCAGGGGCTGAAGCTTTCTTT.

The gene calls are TRBV6-6 and TRBJ1-2, with D maybe TRBD1 (5 bases). This CDR3 contains 13 residues. From germline, CDR1 is MNHNY and CDR2 SVGAGI (reference sequence). Trimming stripped 2 bases from V and 8 bases from J, with 12 bases between. As DNA, the CDR3 is TGTGCCAGCAGTTACGATGACAGTTCCGGCTACACCTTC. This translates into CASSYDDSSGYTF.

The chain employs TRBV7-2 and TRBJ2-7; 15 nucleotides line up with TRBD2. Germline-derived CDR1 and CDR2 are SGHTA and FQGNSA. The CDR3 sequence is 14 residues long. J was trimmed by 6 bases and V by 5 bases; bases with no gene match: 2. The CDR3 spells CASSGTSGRPEQYF. CDR3 nucleotides: TGTGCCAGCAGCGGGACTAGCGGGAGGCCCGAGCAGTACTTC.

The chain couples TRBV2 to TRBJ2-3; 11 bases agree with TRBD2. In germline, CDR1 is SNHLY, CDR2 FYNNEI. Trimming removed 6 bases from V and 3 bases from J; junction bases left unmatched: 5. The CDR3 is 15 amino acids. This CDR3 reads CASRRLAGGTDTQYF. CDR3 nucleotides: TGTGCCAGCAGGAGGCTAGCGGGAGGAACAGATACGCAGTATTTT.

The chain is built from TRBV19 and TRBJ1-2; 9 positions agree with TRBD1. Germline trimming cut 7 bases from V and 5 bases from J; bases unmatched to any gene: 5. CDR1 and CDR2 (germline): LNHDA, SQIVND (reference sequence). This CDR3 has 13 residues. CDR3 residues: CASTTDRGYGYTF. CDR3 in DNA: TGTGCCAGTACCACCGACAGGGGGTATGGCTACACCTTC. Complete variable domain (other parts from reference TRBV19 and TRBJ1-2): DGGITQSPKYLFRKEGQNVTLSCEQNLNHDAMYWYRQDPGQGLRLIYYSQIVNDFQKGDIAEGYSVSREKKESFPLTVTSAQKNPTAFYLCASTTDRGYGYTFGSGTRLTVV.

The CDR3 sequence is CASSLTGNQPQHF. In DNA, the CDR3 is TGTGCCAGCAGCCTGACAGGGAATCAGCCCCAGCATTTT. The rearrangement uses TRBV5-8 and TRBJ1-5; 7 bases map to TRBD1. V shed 4 bases, J shed 4 bases, and the junction held 2 bases outside the gene matches. The CDR3 is made up of 13 amino acids. Per germline, CDR1 SGHTS and CDR2 YDEGEE.

This rearrangement joins TRBV6-1 to TRBJ1-1; weak D call: TRBD1 (6 bases). This CDR3 spans 15 amino acids. Germline V gene data show CDR1 as MNHNS and CDR2 as SASEGT. The ends were cut back, 4 bases at V and 3 bases at J, with 15 bases in the middle. The CDR3 bases are TGTGCCAGCAGTGGAGGGGGAGGGGCTGACACTGAAGCTTTCTTT. Translated: CASSGGGGADTEAFF.

This rearrangement joins TRBV12-5 to TRBJ2-1; no firm D call. Trimming took off 4 bases at V and 3 bases at J, with 22 bases between the two ends. This CDR3 comprises 18 residues. Germline V gives CDR1 LGHNT, CDR2 FRNRAP. The CDR3 nucleotides read TGTGCTAGTGGTTCGCTAGTTAGGCCGCCTGTTCACTACAATGAGCAGTTCTTC. Translated: CASGSLVRPPVHYNEQFF.

With regard to this clone: Relative to the germline gene, one junction end is altered; a read error may explain this. V usage is TRBV6-5 and J usage is TRBJ2-7; possibly TRBD1 for D (6 bases). In germline, CDR1 is MNHEY, CDR2 SVGAGI. The CDR3 is 12 residues long. Written as DNA, the CDR3 is TGTGCCAGCAGTTATTCACGGGACATTACCCACTTC. Protein: CASSYSRDITHF.

This clone came up a few times. The sample has other DNA sequences that encode this CDR3 too. The chain joins TRBV18 to TRBJ2-7, with 8 bases aligning to TRBD1. CDR1 and CDR2 (germline): KGHSH, LQKENI. The V and J ends lost 3 bases and 6 bases, in that order; junction bases with no gene match: 4. CDR3 size: 13 residues. Here the CDR3 DNA reads TGTGCCAGCTCACCGGGGACAGGCCGCGAGCAGTACTTC. Translating gives CASSPGTGREQYF.